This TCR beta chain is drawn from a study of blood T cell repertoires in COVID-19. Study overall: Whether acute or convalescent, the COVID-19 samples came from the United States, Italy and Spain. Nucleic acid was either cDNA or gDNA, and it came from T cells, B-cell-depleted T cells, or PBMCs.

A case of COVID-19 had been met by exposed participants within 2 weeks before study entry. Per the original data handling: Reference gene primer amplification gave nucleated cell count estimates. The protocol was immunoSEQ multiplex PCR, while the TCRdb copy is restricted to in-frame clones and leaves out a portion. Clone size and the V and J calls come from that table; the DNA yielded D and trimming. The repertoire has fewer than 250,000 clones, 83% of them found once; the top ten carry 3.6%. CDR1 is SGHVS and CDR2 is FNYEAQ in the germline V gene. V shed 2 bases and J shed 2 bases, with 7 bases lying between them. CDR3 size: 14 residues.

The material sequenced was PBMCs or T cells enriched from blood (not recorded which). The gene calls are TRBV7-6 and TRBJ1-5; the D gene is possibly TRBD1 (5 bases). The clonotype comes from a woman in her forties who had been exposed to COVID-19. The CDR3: CASSLSRGNQPQHF. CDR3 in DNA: TGTGCCAGCAGCTTAAGCAGGGGCAATCAGCCCCAGCATTTT.